These T cell receptor beta chains were read from a single sample in a study of shared clonotypes between healthy human individuals. Repertoires were generated with immunoSEQ multiplex PCR, while TCRdb's copy carries only in-frame clones and drops some. The sample consists of around 180,000 clones, 90% to 95% of them appearing once. Sequenced material: naive CD4+ T cells sorted from blood. The receptor source for this set is a woman aged 30 to 39 in good health. Both conserved end residues are part of each CDR3. The order of the fields is clone size, J gene, V gene, CDR3 protein. Some rows mark clone size as missing; the rest say once, few, many or name a class of expanded clone.

abundance: once
j_gene: TRBJ1-4
v_gene: TRBV6-6
CDR3aa: CASNSKVGPRNEKLFF

abundance: once
j_gene: TRBJ1-1
v_gene: TRBV6-1
CDR3aa: CASSESRSAGGVEAFF

abundance: -
j_gene: TRBJ2-7
v_gene: TRBV11-2
CDR3aa: CASSRLAGTYEQYF

abundance: -
j_gene: TRBJ1-5
v_gene: TRBV6-1
CDR3aa: CASSEGRPQHF

abundance: -
j_gene: TRBJ2-6
v_gene: TRBV18
CDR3aa: CASSPTLGAGANVLTF

abundance: -
j_gene: TRBJ2-1
v_gene: TRBV7-8
CDR3aa: CASSLSRLAGGREFF

abundance: -
j_gene: TRBJ1-6
v_gene: TRBV6-5
CDR3aa: CASREGSYNSPLHF

abundance: -
j_gene: TRBJ1-3
v_gene: TRBV18
CDR3aa: CASSPPTGAGPFSGNTIYF

abundance: -
j_gene: TRBJ1-4
v_gene: TRBV7-2
CDR3aa: CASSLFQGHIVATNEKLFF

abundance: once
j_gene: -
v_gene: TRBV27
CDR3aa: CASSSAGFSYEQYF

abundance: -
j_gene: TRBJ2-7
v_gene: TRBV29-1
CDR3aa: CSYGSPSGEQYF

abundance: -
j_gene: -
v_gene: TRBV19
CDR3aa: CASSTPIGGALGEQYF

abundance: -
j_gene: TRBJ2-2
v_gene: TRBV6-6
CDR3aa: CAGRRENTGELFF

abundance: -
j_gene: TRBJ1-4
v_gene: TRBV7-8
CDR3aa: CASSLDPLKAREKLFF

abundance: -
j_gene: TRBJ1-1
v_gene: TRBV5-1
CDR3aa: CASSSDRDTEAFF

abundance: -
j_gene: TRBJ1-1
v_gene: TRBV6-1
CDR3aa: CASSEGRGNTEAFF

abundance: once
j_gene: TRBJ2-6
v_gene: TRBV7-3
CDR3aa: CASSPIGSSGANVLTF

abundance: -
j_gene: TRBJ1-1
v_gene: TRBV7-2
CDR3aa: CASSPREQNTEAFF

abundance: -
j_gene: TRBJ1-2
v_gene: TRBV10-3
CDR3aa: CAISGGFGGYTF

abundance: -
j_gene: TRBJ2-2
v_gene: TRBV5-1
CDR3aa: CASSLGTVANTGELFF

abundance: -
j_gene: TRBJ2-2
v_gene: TRBV18
CDR3aa: CASSPREGTGELFF

abundance: -
j_gene: TRBJ2-1
v_gene: TRBV28
CDR3aa: CASSLWQGKGDEQFF

abundance: -
j_gene: -
v_gene: TRBV19
CDR3aa: CASSMTEPYEQYF

abundance: once
j_gene: TRBJ1-4
v_gene: TRBV25-1
CDR3aa: CASSGEGTGKLFF

abundance: -
j_gene: TRBJ1-1
v_gene: TRBV2
CDR3aa: CASSGDQGGAFF

abundance: -
j_gene: TRBJ2-7
v_gene: TRBV19
CDR3aa: CASSPMEGAGEQYF

abundance: -
j_gene: TRBJ2-5
v_gene: TRBV7-2
CDR3aa: CASSLAGAYQETQYF

abundance: -
j_gene: -
v_gene: TRBV28
CDR3aa: CASSQGREAEQYF

abundance: once
j_gene: TRBJ2-6
v_gene: TRBV5-4
CDR3aa: CASSPDRAGANVLTF

abundance: -
j_gene: TRBJ2-2
v_gene: TRBV2
CDR3aa: CASKRAGNTGELFF

abundance: -
j_gene: TRBJ2-6
v_gene: TRBV27
CDR3aa: CASSFSSGGSGANVLTF

abundance: -
j_gene: TRBJ1-1
v_gene: TRBV2
CDR3aa: CASSYSGDTEAFF

abundance: -
j_gene: TRBJ1-1
v_gene: TRBV7-3
CDR3aa: CASSLQGATYTEAFF

abundance: -
j_gene: TRBJ2-7
v_gene: TRBV29-1
CDR3aa: CSATSGFEQYF

abundance: -
j_gene: TRBJ1-5
v_gene: TRBV19
CDR3aa: CASRNPDSSNQPQHF

abundance: -
j_gene: TRBJ2-7
v_gene: TRBV5-4
CDR3aa: CASSQLRWTSGRAFYEQYF

abundance: -
j_gene: TRBJ1-2
v_gene: TRBV2
CDR3aa: CASSDVTDINYGYTF

abundance: -
j_gene: TRBJ2-7
v_gene: TRBV10-3
CDR3aa: CAISGVPGTTGEQYF

abundance: -
j_gene: TRBJ1-3
v_gene: TRBV2
CDR3aa: CASGQLYSGNTIYF

abundance: -
j_gene: TRBJ1-2
v_gene: TRBV5-4
CDR3aa: CASSFNRANYGYTF

abundance: -
j_gene: TRBJ1-5
v_gene: TRBV5-6
CDR3aa: CASSLWGAPRQPQHF

abundance: -
j_gene: TRBJ2-1
v_gene: TRBV5-1
CDR3aa: CASSLTGEIYEQFF

abundance: -
j_gene: TRBJ1-1
v_gene: TRBV5-1
CDR3aa: CASSPGWDTEAFF

abundance: once
j_gene: -
v_gene: TRBV28
CDR3aa: CASSPAGLRPSYEQYF

abundance: -
j_gene: -
v_gene: TRBV7-9
CDR3aa: CASSFGLAGGYEQYF

abundance: -
j_gene: TRBJ1-5
v_gene: TRBV5-5
CDR3aa: CASSRAGQSISNQPQHF

abundance: -
j_gene: TRBJ1-2
v_gene: TRBV7-2
CDR3aa: CASSLRYSGYTF

abundance: -
j_gene: TRBJ1-3
v_gene: TRBV7-2
CDR3aa: CASSPGLRTGNTIYF

abundance: -
j_gene: TRBJ2-5
v_gene: TRBV19
CDR3aa: CASRKQTRTGTQYF

abundance: -
j_gene: TRBJ2-5
v_gene: TRBV18
CDR3aa: CASSRYPFRQGSVGGGTQYF

abundance: -
j_gene: TRBJ2-1
v_gene: TRBV18
CDR3aa: CASSPRDRPYNEQFF

abundance: -
j_gene: TRBJ2-1
v_gene: TRBV18
CDR3aa: CASSQSAGRFNEQFF

abundance: -
j_gene: TRBJ1-1
v_gene: TRBV15
CDR3aa: CATSTSISSGTEAFF